This TCR beta chain derives from a study of T cell responses to AZD1222 COVID-19 vaccine. Germline CDR1 MNHEY, CDR2 SVGAGI. There are 13 residues in the CDR3. The V end was cut by 6 bases, the J end by 0 bases, with 6 bases between. Generated by immunoSEQ multiplex PCR, the TCRdb table keeps only in-frame clones and is missing some. This table holds fewer than 120,000 clones, 92% found once. The chain carries TRBV6-5 and TRBJ1-3, with D perhaps matching TRBD1 (6 bases). Here the sequenced sample was peripheral blood, taken on day 0 of AZD1222 vaccination. The clonotype comes from an adult in good health. Here the CDR3 reads CASRGASGNTIYF. The CDR3 DNA follows: TGTGCCAGCAGGGGGGCCTCTGGAAACACCATATATTTT.